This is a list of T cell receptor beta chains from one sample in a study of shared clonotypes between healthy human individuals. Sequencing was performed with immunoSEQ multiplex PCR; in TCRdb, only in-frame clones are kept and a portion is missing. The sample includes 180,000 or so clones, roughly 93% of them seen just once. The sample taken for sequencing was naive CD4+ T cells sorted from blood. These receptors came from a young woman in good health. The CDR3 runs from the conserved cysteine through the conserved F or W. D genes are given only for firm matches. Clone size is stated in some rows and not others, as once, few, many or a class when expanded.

CDR3nt: TGCGCCAGCAGCTTGGGACTAGCGGGACCCTACGAGCAGTACTTC
CDR3aa: CASSLGLAGPYEQYF
d_gene: TRBD2
j_gene: TRBJ2-7
abundance: -
v_gene: TRBV5-1

CDR3nt: TGTGCCAGGGGGCGTCCAGGGAACACCGGGGAGCTGTTTTTT
CDR3aa: CARGRPGNTGELFF
d_gene: -
j_gene: TRBJ2-2
abundance: -
v_gene: TRBV7-2

CDR3nt: TGTGCCAGTAGTCAGGGAGAGTTGTACGAGCAGTACTTC
CDR3aa: CASSQGELYEQYF
d_gene: -
j_gene: TRBJ2-7
abundance: few
v_gene: TRBV19

CDR3nt: TGTGCCAGCAGCCCCGGGGGTGTTTGGACCGGGGAGCTGTTTTTT
CDR3aa: CASSPGGVWTGELFF
d_gene: -
j_gene: TRBJ2-2
abundance: -
v_gene: TRBV7-9

CDR3nt: TGTGCCAGTAGTCCTCAGCCAGGCGGCTACACCTTC
CDR3aa: CASSPQPGGYTF
d_gene: -
j_gene: TRBJ1-2
abundance: -
v_gene: TRBV19

CDR3nt: TGTGCCAGCAGTGAAGGTTGGGGGAAGGGTACTCAGCCCCAGCATTTT
CDR3aa: CASSEGWGKGTQPQHF
d_gene: -
j_gene: TRBJ1-5
abundance: -
v_gene: TRBV6-1

CDR3nt: TGTGCCAGCAGTTACTCTCCCGGGCACTCCTACGAGCAGTACTTC
CDR3aa: CASSYSPGHSYEQYF
d_gene: -
j_gene: TRBJ2-7
abundance: -
v_gene: TRBV6-5

CDR3nt: TGTGCCAGCAGCGGCCATTACGAGCAGTACTTC
CDR3aa: CASSGHYEQYF
d_gene: -
j_gene: TRBJ2-7
abundance: few
v_gene: TRBV7-9

CDR3nt: TGCGCCAGCAGCTACCGGACAGGGACCAACGAGCAGTACTTC
CDR3aa: CASSYRTGTNEQYF
d_gene: TRBD1
j_gene: TRBJ2-7
abundance: -
v_gene: TRBV5-1

CDR3nt: TGTGCCAGTAGTATCGGTCCGGCTCCCCAGCATTTT
CDR3aa: CASSIGPAPQHF
d_gene: -
j_gene: TRBJ1-5
abundance: -
v_gene: TRBV19

CDR3nt: TGTGCCAGTATCGAACCAGGACAGGGGTACACCGGGGAGCTGTTTTTT
CDR3aa: CASIEPGQGYTGELFF
d_gene: TRBD1
j_gene: TRBJ2-2
abundance: -
v_gene: TRBV19

CDR3nt: TGTGCCAGCAGTTACTTGGACTACGAGCAGTACTTC
CDR3aa: CASSYLDYEQYF
d_gene: -
j_gene: TRBJ2-7
abundance: -
v_gene: TRBV6-6

CDR3nt: TGTGCCAGCAGTCCCGGGACAGGGTATAGCAATCAGCCCCAGCATTTT
CDR3aa: CASSPGTGYSNQPQHF
d_gene: TRBD1
j_gene: TRBJ1-5
abundance: -
v_gene: TRBV28

CDR3nt: TGTGCCAGCAGCGTTCCCAATTCCCACGAGCAGTACTTC
CDR3aa: CASSVPNSHEQYF
d_gene: -
j_gene: TRBJ2-7
abundance: -
v_gene: TRBV5-6

CDR3nt: TGTGCCAGCAGCTTTAGGGGGGAGGGATCCTACGAGCAGTACTTC
CDR3aa: CASSFRGEGSYEQYF
d_gene: -
j_gene: TRBJ2-7
abundance: -
v_gene: TRBV11-3

CDR3nt: TGTGCCAGCAGCTTAGTTTATGAGAAGAAACAAGAGACTGAAGCTTTCTTT
CDR3aa: CASSLVYEKKQETEAFF
d_gene: -
j_gene: TRBJ1-1
abundance: -
v_gene: TRBV7-9

CDR3nt: TGCGCCAGCAGCTTTACCGGGACCGTGGGAGGCACCGGGGAGCTGTTTTTT
CDR3aa: CASSFTGTVGGTGELFF
d_gene: -
j_gene: TRBJ2-2
abundance: -
v_gene: TRBV5-1

CDR3nt: TGTGCCAGCACCGGAGCGGATTCCACCTACAATGAGCAGTTCTTC
CDR3aa: CASTGADSTYNEQFF
d_gene: -
j_gene: TRBJ2-1
abundance: -
v_gene: TRBV2